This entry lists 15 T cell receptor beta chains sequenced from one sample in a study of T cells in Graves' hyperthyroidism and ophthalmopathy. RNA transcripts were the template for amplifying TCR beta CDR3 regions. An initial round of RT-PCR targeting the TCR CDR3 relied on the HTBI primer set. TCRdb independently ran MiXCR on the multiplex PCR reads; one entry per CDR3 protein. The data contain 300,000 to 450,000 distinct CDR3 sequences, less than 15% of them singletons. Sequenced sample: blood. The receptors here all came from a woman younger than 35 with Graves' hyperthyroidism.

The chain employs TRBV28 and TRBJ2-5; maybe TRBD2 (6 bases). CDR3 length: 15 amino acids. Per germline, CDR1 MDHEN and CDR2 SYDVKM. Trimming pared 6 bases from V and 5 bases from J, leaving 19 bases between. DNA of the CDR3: TGTGCCAGCAGGGTCCGGGGAGGTACCCGGGAGACCCAGTACTTC. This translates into CASRVRGGTRETQYF. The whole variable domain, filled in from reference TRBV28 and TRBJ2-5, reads DVKVTQSSRYLVKRTGEKVFLECVQDMDHENMFWYRQDPGLGLRLIYFSYDVKMKEKGDIPEGYSVSREKKERFSLILESASTNQTSMYLCASRVRGGTRETQYFGPGTRLLVL.

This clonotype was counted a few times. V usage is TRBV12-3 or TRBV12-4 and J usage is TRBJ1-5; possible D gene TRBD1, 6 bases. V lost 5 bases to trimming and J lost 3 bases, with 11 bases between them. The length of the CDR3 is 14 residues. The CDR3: CASSPGGHNQPQHF. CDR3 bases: TGTGCCAGCAGTCCCGGGGGCCACAATCAGCCCCAGCATTTT.

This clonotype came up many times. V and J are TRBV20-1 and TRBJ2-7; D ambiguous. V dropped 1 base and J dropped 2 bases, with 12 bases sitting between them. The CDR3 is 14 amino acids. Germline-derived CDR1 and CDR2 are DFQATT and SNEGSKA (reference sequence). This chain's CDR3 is CSARGGGWAYEQYF. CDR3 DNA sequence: TGCAGTGCTAGAGGCGGCGGTTGGGCCTACGAGCAGTACTTC.

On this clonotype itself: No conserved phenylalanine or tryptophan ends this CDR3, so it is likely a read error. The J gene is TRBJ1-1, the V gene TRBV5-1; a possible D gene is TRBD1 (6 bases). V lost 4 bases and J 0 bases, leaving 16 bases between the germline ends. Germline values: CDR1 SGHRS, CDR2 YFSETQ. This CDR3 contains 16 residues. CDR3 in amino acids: CASSPGRQVMNTEAFL. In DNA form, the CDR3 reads TGCGCCAGCAGCCCGGGCCGACAGGTTATGAACACTGAAGCTTTCCTT.

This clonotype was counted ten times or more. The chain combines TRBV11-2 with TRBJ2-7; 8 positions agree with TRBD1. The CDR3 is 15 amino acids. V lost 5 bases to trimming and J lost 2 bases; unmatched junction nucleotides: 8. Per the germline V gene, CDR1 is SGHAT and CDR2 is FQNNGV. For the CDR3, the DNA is TGTGCCAGCAGCCCCGACAGGGGAAGGGCCTACGAGCAGTACTTC. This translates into CASSPDRGRAYEQYF.

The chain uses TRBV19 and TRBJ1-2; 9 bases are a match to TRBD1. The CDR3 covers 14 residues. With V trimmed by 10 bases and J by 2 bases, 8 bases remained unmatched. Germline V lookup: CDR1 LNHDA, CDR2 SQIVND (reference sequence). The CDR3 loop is CAIRAGTGNYGYTF. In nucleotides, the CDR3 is TGTGCCATTAGGGCCGGGACAGGGAACTATGGCTACACCTTC.

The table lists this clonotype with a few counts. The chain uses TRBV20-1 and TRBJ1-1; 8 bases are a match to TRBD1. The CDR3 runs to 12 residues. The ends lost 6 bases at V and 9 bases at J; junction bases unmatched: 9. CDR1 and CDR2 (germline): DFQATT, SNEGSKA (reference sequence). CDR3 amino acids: CSAPKGQGQAFF. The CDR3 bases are TGCAGTGCACCAAAAGGACAGGGACAAGCTTTCTTT.

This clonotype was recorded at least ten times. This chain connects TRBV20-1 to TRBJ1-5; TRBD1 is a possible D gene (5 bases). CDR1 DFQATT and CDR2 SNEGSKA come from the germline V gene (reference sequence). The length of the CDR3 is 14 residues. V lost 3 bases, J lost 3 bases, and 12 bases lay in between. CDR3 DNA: TGCAGTGCTAGGTATGGGACTCTCAATCAGCCCCAGCATTTT. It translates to CSARYGTLNQPQHF.

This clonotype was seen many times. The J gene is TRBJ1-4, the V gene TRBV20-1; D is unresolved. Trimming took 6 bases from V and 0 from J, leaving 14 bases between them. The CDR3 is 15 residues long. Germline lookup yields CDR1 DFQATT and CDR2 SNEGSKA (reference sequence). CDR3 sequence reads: CSAQTDGATNEKLFF. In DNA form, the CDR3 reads TGCAGTGCCCAAACTGACGGTGCAACTAATGAAAAACTGTTTTTT.

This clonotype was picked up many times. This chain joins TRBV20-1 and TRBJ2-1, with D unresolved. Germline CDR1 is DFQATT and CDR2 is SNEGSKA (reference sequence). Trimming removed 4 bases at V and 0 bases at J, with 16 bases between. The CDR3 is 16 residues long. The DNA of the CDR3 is TGCAGTGCTAACCCTCTTGGCAGGAGCTCCTACAATGAGCAGTTCTTC. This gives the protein CSANPLGRSSYNEQFF.

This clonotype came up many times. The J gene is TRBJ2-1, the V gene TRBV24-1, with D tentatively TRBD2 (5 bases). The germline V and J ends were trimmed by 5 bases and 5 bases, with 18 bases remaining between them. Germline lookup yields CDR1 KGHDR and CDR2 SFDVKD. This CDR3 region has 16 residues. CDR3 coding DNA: TGTGCCACCAGTGCCCGGGGAACTTCATGGGACAATGAGCAGTTCTTC. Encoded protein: CATSARGTSWDNEQFF.

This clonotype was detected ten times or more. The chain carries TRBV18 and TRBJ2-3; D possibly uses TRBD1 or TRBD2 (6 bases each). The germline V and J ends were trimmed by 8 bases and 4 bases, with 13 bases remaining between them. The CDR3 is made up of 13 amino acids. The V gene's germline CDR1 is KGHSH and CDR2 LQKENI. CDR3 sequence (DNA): TGTGCCAGCCGCACCCGGGGGCCAGATACGCAGTATTTT. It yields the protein CASRTRGPDTQYF.

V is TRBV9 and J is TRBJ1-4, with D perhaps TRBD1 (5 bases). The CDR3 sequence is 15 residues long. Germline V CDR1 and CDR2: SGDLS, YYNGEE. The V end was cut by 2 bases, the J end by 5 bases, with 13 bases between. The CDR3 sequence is CASSVSGSGNEKLFF. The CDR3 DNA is TGTGCCAGCAGCGTGTCCGGGTCAGGGAATGAAAAACTGTTTTTT.

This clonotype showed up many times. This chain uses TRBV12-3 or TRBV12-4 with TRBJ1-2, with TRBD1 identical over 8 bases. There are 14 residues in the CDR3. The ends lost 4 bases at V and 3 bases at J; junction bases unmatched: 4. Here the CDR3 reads CASSWTGIHYGYTF. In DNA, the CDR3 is TGTGCCAGCAGTTGGACAGGGATTCACTATGGCTACACCTTC.

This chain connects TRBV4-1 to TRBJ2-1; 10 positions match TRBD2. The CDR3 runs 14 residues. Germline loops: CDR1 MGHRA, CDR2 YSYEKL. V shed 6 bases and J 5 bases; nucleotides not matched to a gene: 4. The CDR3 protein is CASRPTSGDNEQFF. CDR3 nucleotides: TGCGCCAGCAGGCCTACTAGCGGGGACAATGAGCAGTTCTTC.